This TCR beta chain came from a study of cytomegalovirus exposure and HLA in healthy donors. The CDR3 is 15 amino acids. CDR1 is MNHNS and CDR2 is SASEGT in the germline V gene. The V segment lost 10 bases and the J segment 8 bases; nucleotides outside the gene matches: 16. Study-level points and caveats: In a later analysis, V- and J-gene trimming of beta chains associated with a DCLRE1C missense variant, replicated independently. It emerged from a later analysis that several of the most significant clusters appeared to be linked to common viral pathogens.

As concerns this clone: The antigen remains undetermined.

The PCR employed 60 Vbeta primers together with 13 Jbeta primers. Generated by immunoSEQ multiplex PCR, the TCRdb table keeps only in-frame clones and is missing some. This sample has around 120,000 clones; over 60% occur once, and the top ten carry 1%. The donors (healthy individuals) were bone marrow donors. Material for sequencing was PBMCs. The source is a human donor in good health. The chain carries TRBV6-1 and TRBJ2-3; 9 positions agree with TRBD1. This CDR3 reads CATVQGAQAPSTQYF. Here the CDR3 DNA reads TGTGCCACTGTACAGGGGGCGCAGGCCCCCAGTACGCAGTATTTT.